What follows are 30 T cell receptor beta chains derived from one specimen sequenced in a study of CD8 T cell repertoires and HIV-1 epitope variants. Which antigens these TCRs recognize remains unknown. Method: immunoSEQ multiplex PCR; TCRdb's copy keeps in-frame clones and lacks some. The data contain roughly 4,500 clones, approximately 65% of them singletons. Sequencing was performed on cultured CD8+ T cells derived from PBMCs. The receptors shown here come from a male donor with HIV.

The chain recombines TRBV5-4 with TRBJ2-7, with TRBD1 matching 7 bases. The trim removed 4 bases at V and 5 bases at J, leaving 6 bases unmatched. The CDR3 runs 13 residues. Germline CDR1 SGHNT, CDR2 YYREEE (reference sequence). CDR3 protein: CASSQTGVNEQYF. DNA for the CDR3: TGTGCCAGCAGCCAAACAGGGGTCAACGAGCAGTACTTC.

This clone was seen only once. V and J are TRBV5-4 and TRBJ1-5; D may be TRBD1 (5 bases). V was trimmed by 3 bases and J by 0 bases, leaving 10 bases between them. The CDR3 totals 15 residues. The V gene's germline CDR1 is SGHNT and CDR2 YYREEE (reference sequence). The CDR3 loop reads CASSSTEDSNQPQHF. The DNA for the CDR3 is TGTGCCAGCAGCTCGACAGAAGATAGCAATCAGCCCCAGCATTTT. The full variable domain, its missing parts supplied by reference TRBV5-4 and TRBJ1-5, is ETGVTQSPTHLIKTRGQQVTLRCSSQSGHNTVSWYQQALGQGPQFIFQYYREEENGRGNFPPRFSGLQFPNYSSELNVNALELDDSALYLCASSSTEDSNQPQHFGDGTRLSIL.

This chain links TRBV30 with TRBJ2-2, with 9 positions matching TRBD2. The CDR3 spans 13 residues. Germline CDR1 and CDR2: GTSNPN and SVGIG (reference sequence). Losses at the gene ends were 0 bases for V and 7 bases for J; bases not matched to a gene: 0. CDR3 DNA sequence: TGTGCCTGGAGTGTAGCGGGGGGCGGGGAGCTGTTTTTT. It yields the protein CAWSVAGGGELFF.

The chain carries TRBV19 and TRBJ2-7; 9 nucleotides line up with TRBD1. Trimming cost V 3 bases and J 3 bases; bases outside gene matches: 3. The CDR3 length is 14 residues. CDR1 and CDR2 (germline): LNHDA, SQIVND (reference sequence). The CDR3, as DNA: TGTGCCAGTAGTATCGGGACAGGGAGCTACGAGCAGTACTTC. It specifies CASSIGTGSYEQYF.

This clone was seen a handful of times. The chain combines TRBV11-1 with TRBJ2-7; 7 bases map to TRBD1. J gave up 3 bases and V 7 bases, and 6 bases lay outside the gene matches. CDR1 and CDR2 from the germline V gene are SGHAT and FQDESV (reference sequence). The length of the CDR3 is 13 residues. The DNA for the CDR3 is TGTGCCAGCAACGACAGGGTTGGCTACGAGCAGTACTTC. It is translated as CASNDRVGYEQYF.

This CDR3 reads CASSLGVANYGYTF. As DNA, the CDR3 is TGTGCCAGCAGCTTGGGAGTGGCTAACTATGGCTACACCTTC. The chain has TRBV5-6 and TRBJ1-2, with D hard to call. Germline V CDR1 and CDR2: SGHDT, YYEEEE. V lost 0 bases, J lost 0 bases, and 6 bases lay in between. The CDR3 is 14 amino acids.

This chain joins TRBV11-2 and TRBJ2-7; no firm D call. Trimming removed 4 bases from V and 3 bases from J, with 10 bases in between. The CDR3 is made up of 13 amino acids. From germline, CDR1 is SGHAT and CDR2 FQNNGV. The CDR3: CASSSSDGYEQYF. The CDR3 DNA is TGTGCCAGCAGCTCCTCGGACGGCTACGAGCAGTACTTC.

This chain connects TRBV28 to TRBJ2-2; no clear D gene. Germline V CDR1 and CDR2: MDHEN, SYDVKM. CDR3 length equals 13 residues. V lost 4 bases to trimming and J lost 2 bases, with 5 bases between them. The CDR3 DNA follows: TGTGCCAGCAGTTCCAGCAACACCGGGGAGCTGTTTTTT. Its protein product is CASSSSNTGELFF.

The CDR3 loop reads CASSVGAGFYEQYF. In DNA form, the CDR3 reads TGTGCCAGCAGTGTAGGGGCGGGTTTCTACGAGCAGTACTTC. This chain joins TRBV6-5 and TRBJ2-7; D possibly uses TRBD1 or TRBD2 (5 bases each). The CDR3 length is 14 residues. The V gene's germline CDR1 is MNHEY and CDR2 SVGAGI. Trimming left V 5 bases short and J 3 bases short, with 14 bases between.

V and J are TRBV18 and TRBJ2-2; D is unclear. Germline V gene data show CDR1 as KGHSH and CDR2 as LQKENI. V gave up 0 bases and J gave up 4 bases, with 9 bases separating them. The length of the CDR3 is 15 residues. The DNA for the CDR3 is TGTGCCAGCTCACCACCGTTACTTCGCACCGGGGAGCTGTTTTTT. Protein sequence: CASSPPLLRTGELFF.

The V gene is TRBV27, the J gene TRBJ2-1; D unresolved. Trimming left V 3 bases short and J 13 bases short, with 16 bases between. There are 13 residues in the CDR3. CDR1 is MNHEY, CDR2 SMNVEV, per germline (reference sequence). The CDR3 DNA reads as TGTGCCAGCAGTTTTTCCATTAAGGGTACTCAGTTCTTC. Amino acid sequence: CASSFSIKGTQFF.

In this sample, this clone is medium-sized (0.01 to 0.1%). This rearrangement joins TRBV19 to TRBJ2-7; TRBD1 is a possible D gene (7 bases). The V end was cut by 1 base, the J end by 3 bases, with 13 bases between. The CDR3 sequence is 15 residues long. Germline V gene data show CDR1 as LNHDA and CDR2 as SQIVND (reference sequence). The CDR3 nucleotides are TGTGCCAGTAGTATAGCGGGGGACAGCCTCTACGAGCAGTACTTC. Its translation: CASSIAGDSLYEQYF.

The chain uses TRBV27 and TRBJ2-7; 9 nucleotides line up with TRBD2. Germline loops: CDR1 MNHEY, CDR2 SMNVEV (reference sequence). The CDR3 has 14 residues. V was pared by 3 bases and J by 5 bases, with 5 bases of the junction left unmatched. The DNA of the CDR3 is TGTGCCAGCAGTTTTAGCGGGAGTGGCAACGAGCAGTACTTC. Protein sequence: CASSFSGSGNEQYF.

This clone was detected only a few times. The gene calls are TRBV7-9 and TRBJ2-7, with 7 bases fitting TRBD1. The J segment lost 7 bases and the V segment lost 3 bases, leaving 9 bases of the junction unmatched. The germline CDR1 and CDR2 sequences are SEHNR and FQNEAQ (reference sequence). The CDR3 length is 14 residues. The CDR3 protein is CASSLGQYLREQYF. The CDR3 DNA is TGTGCCAGCAGCTTGGGACAGTACCTTCGTGAGCAGTACTTC.

The rearrangement uses TRBV6-1 and TRBJ2-5; 13 bases map to TRBD2. J was trimmed by 0 bases and V by 3 bases; bases with no gene match: 4. The CDR3 runs to 17 residues. Germline CDR1 MNHNS, CDR2 SASEGT. The CDR3 here is CASSEWTSGSDQETQYF. CDR3 nucleotide sequence: TGTGCCAGCAGTGAGTGGACTAGCGGGAGTGACCAAGAGACCCAGTACTTC.

As for this clone: The sample contains more than one DNA sequence encoding this CDR3. This chain connects TRBV10-3 to TRBJ1-1; possible D gene TRBD1, 5 bases. Per germline, CDR1 ENHRY and CDR2 SYGVKD. The CDR3 length is 12 residues. The V end lost 3 bases, the J end lost 3 bases, and 5 bases lay between the germline ends. CDR3 nucleotide sequence: TGTGCCATCAGTGAAGGGGACACTGAAGCTTTCTTT. Residues: CAISEGDTEAFF.

The DNA of the CDR3 is TGTGCCAGCAGCGGGGAGACAGGGGGCCCCTACAATGAGCAGTTCTTC. Residues: CASSGETGGPYNEQFF. This chain joins TRBV9 and TRBJ2-1; 10 bases agree with TRBD1. Germline V gene sequence: CDR1 SGDLS, CDR2 YYNGEE. This CDR3 has 16 amino acids. V was clipped by 3 bases and J by 2 bases; unmatched bases: 5.

The gene calls are TRBV4-1 and TRBJ2-7; the D is unclear. Trimming pared 0 bases from V and 9 bases from J, leaving 12 bases between. The CDR3 contains 13 residues. CDR1 MGHRA and CDR2 YSYEKL come from the germline V gene. DNA for the CDR3: TGCGCCAGCAGCCAAGATAGGGTCCCTGGGCAGTACTTC. Residues: CASSQDRVPGQYF.

The chain combines TRBV9 with TRBJ2-3; 7 nucleotides align to TRBD1. Germline V gene lookup returns CDR1 SGDLS and CDR2 YYNGEE. The CDR3 length is 17 residues. The V gene end was trimmed by 3 bases and the J gene end by 2 bases; junction bases not matched to a gene: 12. CDR3 loop: CASSAIQGPPFTDTQYF. The CDR3 coding sequence is TGTGCCAGCAGCGCCATACAGGGGCCTCCCTTCACAGATACGCAGTATTTT.

The J gene is TRBJ2-7, the V gene TRBV7-2; D possibly uses TRBD1 or TRBD2 (5 bases each). The germline V gene has CDR1 SGHTA and CDR2 FQGNSA. The CDR3 spans 13 residues. Trimming shortened V by 4 bases and J by 3 bases, and 10 bases separated the two germline ends. CDR3 protein: CASSSGLSYEQYF. The DNA of the CDR3 is TGTGCCAGCAGCTCGGGGCTTAGCTACGAGCAGTACTTC. The full variable domain, with the rest looked up from reference TRBV7-2 and TRBJ2-7, is GAGVSQSPSNKVTEKGKDVELRCDPISGHTALYWYRQSLGQGLEFLIYFQGNSAPDKSGLPSDRFSAERTGGSVSTLTIQRTQQEDSAVYLCASSSGLSYEQYFGPGTRLTVT.

V gene TRBV6-1 combines with J gene TRBJ1-3; the D gene is possibly TRBD1 (6 bases). V lost 3 bases, J lost 2 bases, and 20 bases lay in between. The CDR3 has 18 amino acids. Germline values: CDR1 MNHNS, CDR2 SASEGT. CDR3 protein: CASSDGRGGLVAGNTIYF. The CDR3 nucleotides read TGTGCCAGCAGTGACGGGCGGGGGGGGCTCGTCGCTGGAAACACCATATATTTT.

The rearrangement links TRBV9 to TRBJ2-3; D is ambiguous. The V end was cut by 0 bases, the J end by 6 bases, with 14 bases between. Germline V gene sequence: CDR1 SGDLS, CDR2 YYNGEE. This CDR3 is 15 amino acids long. The CDR3: CASSVGVANSDTQYF. In DNA, the CDR3 is TGTGCCAGCAGCGTAGGGGTCGCTAATTCGGATACGCAGTATTTT.

This chain joins TRBV4-3 and TRBJ2-7; tentative D call: TRBD2 (6 bases). The CDR3 sequence is 14 residues long. Germline values: CDR1 LGHNA, CDR2 YSLEER. The V end lost 0 bases, the J end lost 7 bases, and 13 bases lay between the germline ends. The CDR3 sequence: CASSQDAGYREQYF. CDR3 DNA: TGCGCCAGCAGCCAAGATGCGGGGTACAGAGAGCAGTACTTC.

This clone has a handful of counts. The chain is built from TRBV29-1 and TRBJ1-4; D not resolved. Trimming removed 3 bases from V and 3 bases from J, with 8 bases in between. The CDR3 runs 13 residues. Germline V gene data show CDR1 as SQVTM and CDR2 as ANQGSEA. The DNA for the CDR3 is TGCAGCGTTGAGGGAGACTCTAATGAAAAACTGTTTTTT. Its protein is CSVEGDSNEKLFF.

The chain carries TRBV2 and TRBJ1-4; TRBD1 matches at 8 bases. This CDR3 spans 17 amino acids. The V gene's germline CDR1 is SNHLY and CDR2 FYNNEI. V was clipped by 3 bases and J by 4 bases; unmatched bases: 10. The CDR3 here is CASSDWAGGSDNEKLFF. DNA of the CDR3: TGTGCCAGCAGTGACTGGGCAGGGGGCAGTGATAATGAAAAACTGTTTTTT.

The chain recombines TRBV6-5 with TRBJ1-1; 9 bases are shared with TRBD1. V shed 4 bases, J shed 4 bases, and the junction held 4 bases outside the gene matches. This CDR3 spans 14 amino acids. Germline loops: CDR1 MNHEY, CDR2 SVGAGI. CDR3 DNA: TGTGCCAGCAGTTGGGGGACAGGGCGCACTGAAGCTTTCTTT. Its protein product is CASSWGTGRTEAFF.

This chain links TRBV27 with TRBJ2-5; 7 positions match TRBD1. The CDR3 runs to 14 residues. The V gene's germline CDR1 is MNHEY and CDR2 SMNVEV (reference sequence). The V gene end was trimmed by 8 bases and the J gene end by 2 bases; junction bases not matched to a gene: 8. The CDR3 sequence: CASSMTGPQETQYF. CDR3 bases: TGTGCCAGCTCCATGACAGGGCCACAAGAGACCCAGTACTTC.

By its share, this clone is large. V usage is TRBV4-2 and J usage is TRBJ1-1; D is uncertain. Germline-derived CDR1 and CDR2 are LGHNA and YNFKEQ. This CDR3 has 12 amino acids. V was pared by 1 base and J by 0 bases, with 0 bases between. The CDR3 sequence: CASSQVNTEAFF. DNA for the CDR3: TGTGCCAGCAGCCAAGTGAACACTGAAGCTTTCTTT.

This clone has more than one count but fewer than ten. This CDR3 reads CASSRDTGAAYEQYF. CDR3 nucleotides: TGTGCCAGCAGTAGGGACACAGGGGCGGCCTACGAGCAGTACTTC. The rearrangement joins TRBV28 to TRBJ2-7, with 7 positions matching TRBD1. The V gene end was trimmed by 5 bases and the J gene end by 2 bases; junction bases not matched to a gene: 9. The CDR3 sequence is 15 residues long. The germline V gene encodes CDR1 MDHEN and CDR2 SYDVKM.

CDR3 loop: CASSGRSYNEQFF. CDR3 in DNA: TGTGCCAGCAGCGGGAGGTCCTACAATGAGCAGTTCTTC. This chain connects TRBV7-9 to TRBJ2-1; D is perhaps TRBD2 (6 bases). The CDR3 has 13 residues. Germline lookup yields CDR1 SEHNR and CDR2 FQNEAQ (reference sequence). Trimming stripped 5 bases from V and 1 base from J, with 6 bases between. The full variable domain, completed using reference TRBV7-9 and TRBJ2-1, is DTGVSQNPRHKITKRGQNVTFRCDPISEHNRLYWYRQTLGQGPEFLTYFQNEAQLEKSRLLSDRFSAERPKGSFSTLEIQRTEQGDSAMYLCASSGRSYNEQFFGPGTRLTVL.